One and the same sample provided the 5 T cell receptor beta chains below, sequenced in a study of CD8+CD57+ T cells in acquired aplastic anemia (dated by TCRdb to 2016 to 2019). Flow cytometry had shown CD8+CD57+ cell expansion in the patients selected for sequencing. The run used an Illumina HiSeq 2000. Profiling of TCR beta VDJ combinations and CDR3 sequences used genomic DNA as the template. TCRdb handled the public reads itself, with Q25 trimming in fastp and clone calling in MiXCR, and kept productive beta chains. A single entry per CDR3 protein holds the most common genes and DNA from its merged rows. The sample data list about half a million distinct CDR3 sequences, and under 40% of these were observed just once. Together, the top ten hold less than 0.85% of the sample. Sample: sorted CD4+, CD8+, or CD8+CD57+ T cells (not recorded which) from PBMCs. Source of these receptors: a human donor with aplastic anemia.

This clonotype was picked up many times. This chain links TRBV6-1 with TRBJ1-2; TRBD1 matches 7 bases. CDR3 length: 13 amino acids. Trimming removed 2 bases from V and 4 bases from J; junction bases left unmatched: 1. Germline loops: CDR1 MNHNS, CDR2 SASEGT. CDR3 sequence (DNA): TGTGCCAGCAGTGAAAGGGGGCTCTATGGCTACACCTTC. This gives the protein CASSERGLYGYTF.

This clonotype was observed a handful of times. This rearrangement joins TRBV5-1 to TRBJ2-1; D is unresolved. The CDR3 runs to 14 residues. V shed 0 bases and J shed 5 bases, with 9 bases lying between them. Germline V lookup: CDR1 SGHRS, CDR2 YFSETQ. CDR3 bases: TGCGCCAGCAGCTTGGAAGGGCAGAACAATGAGCAGTTCTTC. It specifies CASSLEGQNNEQFF.

This clonotype has a count of ten or more. This chain connects TRBV20-1 to TRBJ1-3; D possibly corresponds to TRBD1 (6 bases). Trimming removed 6 bases at V and 0 bases at J, with 15 bases between. Germline V gene data show CDR1 as DFQATT and CDR2 as SNEGSKA (reference sequence). The CDR3 extends over 15 amino acids. The chain's CDR3 is CSATPGQSSGNTIYF. The CDR3 coding sequence is TGCAGTGCCACCCCCGGACAGAGCTCTGGAAACACCATATATTTT.

This clonotype was seen once. Since a much larger clone is just one base distant, this may be a read error. The rearrangement links TRBV2 to TRBJ2-1; 8 nucleotides align to TRBD1. In germline, CDR1 is SNHLY, CDR2 FYNNEI. This CDR3 contains 15 residues. Trimming at V came to 6 bases and at J to 8 bases, leaving 12 bases not matched to a gene. The CDR3 nucleotides are TGTGCCAGCAGGGAACCGGGACAGGTGTTGTATGAGCAGTTCTTC. Translation: CASREPGQVLYEQFF.

This clonotype was recorded many times. CDR3 coding DNA: TGTGCCAGCAGACTCGGGACGGTCTCCTACGAGCAGTACTTC. Amino acids: CASRLGTVSYEQYF. V usage is TRBV12-3 or TRBV12-4 and J usage is TRBJ2-7; D possibly uses TRBD1 or TRBD2 (5 bases each). The CDR3 has 14 amino acids. Between the trimmed V and J ends, which lost 6 bases and 0 bases, there was a span of 12 bases.